This T cell receptor (beta chain) was sequenced during a study of cytomegalovirus exposure and HLA in healthy donors. Study background: Later analysis reported that the 95 to 150 validation repertoires shared the platform of the approximately 620 first-cohort repertoires.

This CDR3 region has 16 residues. Trimming took off 3 bases at V and 7 bases at J, with 18 bases between the two ends. CDR1 and CDR2 (germline): LNHDA, SQIVND (reference sequence). Details on this clone: Its antigen is as yet unknown.

This table comes from immunoSEQ multiplex PCR, and its TCRdb copy is limited to in-frame clones, with some not included. The sample yields 110,000 to 150,000 clones, about nine tenths seen once. Study results and limitations: For most TCR sequences rarity was the rule, although some public TCRs occurred in many donors. In vitro, three CMV-associated chains proved specific for CMV antigens.

Input material: PBMCs. V gene TRBV19 combines with J gene TRBJ1-4; D perhaps matches TRBD1 (6 bases). The origin of this receptor is a man younger than 35 in good health and CMV-seronegative. The CDR3 region has the DNA TGTGCCAGTAGTATCCTTGGACAGCTAGGAGGTGAAAAACTGTTTTTT. Translating gives CASSILGQLGGEKLFF.